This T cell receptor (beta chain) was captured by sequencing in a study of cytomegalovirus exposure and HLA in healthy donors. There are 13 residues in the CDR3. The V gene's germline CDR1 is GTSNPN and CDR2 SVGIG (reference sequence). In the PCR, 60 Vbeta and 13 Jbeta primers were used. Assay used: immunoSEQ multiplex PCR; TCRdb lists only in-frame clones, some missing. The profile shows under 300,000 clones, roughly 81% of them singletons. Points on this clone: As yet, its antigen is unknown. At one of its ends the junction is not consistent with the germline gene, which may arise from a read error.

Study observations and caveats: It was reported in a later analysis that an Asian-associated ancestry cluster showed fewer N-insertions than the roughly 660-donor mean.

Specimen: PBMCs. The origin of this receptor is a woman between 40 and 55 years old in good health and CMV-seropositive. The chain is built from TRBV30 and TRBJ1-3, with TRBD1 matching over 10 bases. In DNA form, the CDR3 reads TGTGCCTGGAGCCCGGACAGGGGGAGAGTCACGGTATTT. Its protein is CAWSPDRGRVTVF.